This T cell receptor (beta chain) comes out of a study of graft-versus-host responses after intestinal transplantation. As to this clone: Its target is not known.

TCRdb's copy holds only in-frame clones and misses some; the assay was immunoSEQ multiplex PCR. The sample has about 73,000 clones, around 91% seen once; the top ten hold approximately 4.1%. Germline V gene data show CDR1 as LGHNA and CDR2 as YSLEER. The J segment lost 8 bases and the V segment lost 0 bases, leaving 4 bases of the junction unmatched. The CDR3 covers 15 residues. The receptor's source is a human donor who was the organ donor for an intestinal transplant. V is TRBV4-3 and J is TRBJ1-6, with TRBD1 identical over 7 bases. The sample consisted of unstimulated CD8+ T cells sorted from spleen or lymph node cells, taken before transplant. The CDR3 DNA reads as TGCGCCAGCAGCCAAGATCGGGACAGTTATTCACCCCTCCACTTT. It specifies CASSQDRDSYSPLHF.